This T cell receptor beta chain comes out of a study of T cells in Graves' hyperthyroidism and ophthalmopathy. Study as a whole: It was at initial diagnosis, before any treatment, that peripheral blood was collected.

The CDR3 runs to 15 residues. Unmatched junction bases numbered 8, after V lost 5 bases and J lost 2 bases. Germline CDR1 SGHTA, CDR2 FQGNSA. This clonotype has at least ten counts. Its cognate antigen is unknown. Enrolled ophthalmopathy patients presented with a Clinical Activity Score of at least 3, a NOSPECS grade of at least 4, and disease duration under 3 months. Using RNA transcripts as the source, TCR beta CDR3 regions were amplified. Primed by the HTBI set, a first-round RT-PCR was run on the TCR CDR3. TCRdb independently ran MiXCR on the multiplex PCR reads; one entry per CDR3 protein. The sample carries 500,000 to 750,000 distinct CDR3 sequences, 12% to 15% recorded once. Study-wide results and limits: Most clonotypes expanded in thyroid above 0.001 were likewise present in blood.

The V call is TRBV7-2, the J call TRBJ1-1; 7 nucleotides match TRBD1. This TCR was sampled from a woman in her late teens or twenties with Graves' ophthalmopathy. The sequenced sample consisted of blood. CDR3 sequence: CASSPLGTANTEAFF. Here the CDR3 DNA reads TGTGCCAGCAGCCCCCTAGGGACAGCTAACACTGAAGCTTTCTTT.